One T cell receptor beta chain is described in this entry. This record belongs to a study of technical replicates of blood from a handful of donors. The data were produced by immunoSEQ multiplex PCR, yet TCRdb's version contains in-frame clones alone and is incomplete. The sample lists approximately 82,000 clones; 75% to 95% were seen once. The material sequenced was T cells isolated from PBMCs. The clonotype was recovered from a human donor in good health. Some clones in this sample may be carry-over from other donors' samples.

The CDR3, as DNA: TGTGCCAGCAGTGTTTCGTTAGCTTACGGCTACGAGCAGTACTTC. Its translation: CASSVSLAYGYEQYF. V is TRBV28 and J is TRBJ2-7; D remains unclear. The CDR3 spans 15 residues. Germline V CDR1 and CDR2: MDHEN, SYDVKM. V was shortened by 5 bases and J by 3 bases, with 17 bases between the two germline ends.